These T cell receptor beta chains were read from a single sample in a study of cytomegalovirus exposure and HLA in healthy donors. Sequenced by immunoSEQ multiplex PCR; TCRdb stores in-frame clones only, minus some. The repertoire holds around 150,000 clones, with approximately 70% as singletons. The sequenced sample consisted of PBMCs. All receptors derive from a man aged 40-50 years in good health and CMV-seropositive. Each CDR3 is given without its conserved first and last residue. The D gene is left open where the match is weak. Size tells how often a clone was seen (once, few, many) or the class of an expanded clone, and some rows leave it out.

ASSHGDRPYEQY	.	TRBJ2-7	TRBV27	TRBD1
ASSLGPGVSGELF	few	TRBJ2-2	TRBV11-2	.
ASTASLEGTEAF	.	TRBJ1-1	TRBV7-6	.
ASSVMGQGNNSPLH	once	TRBJ1-6	TRBV9	TRBD1
ASSFGYTEAF	few	TRBJ1-1	TRBV7-3	.
ASSTNRGFEAF	.	TRBJ1-1	TRBV7-3	.
ASSPNPTGEQY	.	TRBJ2-7	TRBV11-3	.
ASSLLGTDTQY	.	TRBJ2-3	TRBV7-8	.
ASSLGLALYQETQY	.	TRBJ2-5	TRBV7-6	.
ASRTGSPYNEQF	.	TRBJ2-1	TRBV27	.